A single T cell receptor beta chain is shown here with its context. This record comes from a study of blood T cell repertoires in COVID-19. Study at large: There were acute and convalescent COVID-19 samples, and they came from the United States, Italy and Spain.

In the original analysis: It was from reference gene primer amplification that nucleated cell counts were estimated. The assay was immunoSEQ multiplex PCR, and TCRdb's table has in-frame clones only and misses some. V and J calls and clone size are given by that table; D and trimming were obtained from the DNA. This sample carries 110,000 or so clones, over 70% of them seen once, and the ten largest clones take about 1.6%. V lost 0 bases and J 0 bases, leaving 3 bases between the germline ends. In germline, CDR1 is LNHDA, CDR2 SQIVND (reference sequence). The CDR3 totals 15 residues. The TCR was taken from a man aged 45 to 65 with acute or convalescent COVID-19. The sequenced material came from peripheral blood. This sequence joins TRBV19 and TRBJ1-6; D is undetermined. In nucleotides, the CDR3 is TGTGCCAGTAGTATAGAGAGCTCCTATAATTCACCCCTCCACTTT. Translation: CASSIESSYNSPLHF.